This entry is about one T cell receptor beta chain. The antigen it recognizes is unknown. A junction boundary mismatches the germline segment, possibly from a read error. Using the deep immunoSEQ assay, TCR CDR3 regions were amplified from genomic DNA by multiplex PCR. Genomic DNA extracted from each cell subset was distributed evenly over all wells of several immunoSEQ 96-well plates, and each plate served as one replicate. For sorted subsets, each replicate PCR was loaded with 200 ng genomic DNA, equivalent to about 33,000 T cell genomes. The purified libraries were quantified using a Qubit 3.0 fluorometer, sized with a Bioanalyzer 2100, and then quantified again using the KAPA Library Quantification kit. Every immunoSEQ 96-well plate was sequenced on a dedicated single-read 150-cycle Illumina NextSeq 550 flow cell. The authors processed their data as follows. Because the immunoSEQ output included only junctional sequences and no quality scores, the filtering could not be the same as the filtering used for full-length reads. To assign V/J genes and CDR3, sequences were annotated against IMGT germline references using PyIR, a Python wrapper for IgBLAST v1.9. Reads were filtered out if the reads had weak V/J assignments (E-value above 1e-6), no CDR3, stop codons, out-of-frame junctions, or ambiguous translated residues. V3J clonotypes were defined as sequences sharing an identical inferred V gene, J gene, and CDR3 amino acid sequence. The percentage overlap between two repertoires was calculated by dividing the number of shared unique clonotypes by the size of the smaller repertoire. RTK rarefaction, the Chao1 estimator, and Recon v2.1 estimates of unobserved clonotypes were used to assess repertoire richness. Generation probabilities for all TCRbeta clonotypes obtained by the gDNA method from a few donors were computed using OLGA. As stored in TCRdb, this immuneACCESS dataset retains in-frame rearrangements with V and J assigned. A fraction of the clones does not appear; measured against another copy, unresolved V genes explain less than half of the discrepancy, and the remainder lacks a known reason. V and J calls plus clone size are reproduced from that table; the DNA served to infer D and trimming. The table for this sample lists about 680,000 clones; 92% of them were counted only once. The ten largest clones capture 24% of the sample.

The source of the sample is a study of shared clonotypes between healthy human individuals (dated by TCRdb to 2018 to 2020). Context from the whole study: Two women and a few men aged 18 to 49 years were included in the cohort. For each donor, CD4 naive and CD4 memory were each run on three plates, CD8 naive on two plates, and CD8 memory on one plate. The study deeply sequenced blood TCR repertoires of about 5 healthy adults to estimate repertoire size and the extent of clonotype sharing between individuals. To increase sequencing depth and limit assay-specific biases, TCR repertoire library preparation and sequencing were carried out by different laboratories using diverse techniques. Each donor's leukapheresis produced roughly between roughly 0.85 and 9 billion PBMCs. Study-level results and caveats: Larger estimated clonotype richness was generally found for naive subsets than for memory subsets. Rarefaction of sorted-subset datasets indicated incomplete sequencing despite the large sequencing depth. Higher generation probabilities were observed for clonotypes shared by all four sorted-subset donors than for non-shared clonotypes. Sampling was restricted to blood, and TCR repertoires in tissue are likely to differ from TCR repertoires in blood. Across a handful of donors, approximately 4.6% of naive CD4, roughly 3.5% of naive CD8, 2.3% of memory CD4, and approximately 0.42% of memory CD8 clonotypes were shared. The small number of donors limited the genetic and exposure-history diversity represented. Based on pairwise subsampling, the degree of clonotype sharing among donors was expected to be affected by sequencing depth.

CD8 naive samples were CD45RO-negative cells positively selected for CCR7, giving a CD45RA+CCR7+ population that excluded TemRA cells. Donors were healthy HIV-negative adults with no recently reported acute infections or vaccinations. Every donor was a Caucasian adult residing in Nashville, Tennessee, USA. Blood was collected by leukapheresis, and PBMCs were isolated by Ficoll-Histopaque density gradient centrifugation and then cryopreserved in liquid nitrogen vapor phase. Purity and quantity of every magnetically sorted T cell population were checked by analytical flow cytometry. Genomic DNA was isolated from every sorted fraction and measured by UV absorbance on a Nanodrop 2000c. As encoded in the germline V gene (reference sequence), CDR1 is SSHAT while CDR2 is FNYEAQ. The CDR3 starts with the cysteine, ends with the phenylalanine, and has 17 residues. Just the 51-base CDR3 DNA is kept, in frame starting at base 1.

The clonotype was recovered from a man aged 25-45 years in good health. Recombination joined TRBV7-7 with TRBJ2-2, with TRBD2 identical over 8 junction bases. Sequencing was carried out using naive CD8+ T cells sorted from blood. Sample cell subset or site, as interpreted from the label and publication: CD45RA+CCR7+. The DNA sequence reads TGTGCTAGCAGCCCCCTGCAGGGACTAGGATACACCGGGGAGCTGTTTTTT. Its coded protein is CASSPLQGLGYTGELFF. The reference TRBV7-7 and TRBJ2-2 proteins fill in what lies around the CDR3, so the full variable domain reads GAGVSQSPRYKVTKRGQDVTLRCDPISSHATLYWYQQALGQGPEFLTYFNYEAQPDKSGLPSDRFSAERPEGSISTLTIQRTEQRDSAMYRCASSPLQGLGYTGELFFGEGSRLTVL.